Shown below are 29 T cell receptor beta chains from a single sample sequenced in a study of regulatory T cells in long-lasting Graves disease. Sequencing libraries for TCR beta were prepared with iRepertoire HTBI primers and Arm-PCR of CDR3 regions. From the multiplex PCR reads, TCRdb called clonotypes with MiXCR, one entry per CDR3 protein. The sample includes about 620,000 distinct CDR3 sequences, roughly 15% seen only once; the top ten take 15% to 20%. Indicated time point: newly diagnosed GD, antithyroid drugs for less than 3 months. The TCR library was made from RNA extracted from PBMCs. These records were also assigned to another study, of T cells in Graves' hyperthyroidism and ophthalmopathy.

The source material was peripheral blood mononuclear cells (PBMCs), sampled at new diagnosis, from a patient treated with antithyroid drugs. These receptors were taken from a woman in her twenties or thirties with Graves disease.

A few counts support this clonotype. The V and J genes are TRBV27 and TRBJ1-4; no reliable D call. Trimming pared 7 bases from V and 4 bases from J, leaving 13 bases between. CDR1 and CDR2 (germline): MNHEY, SMNVEV (reference sequence). The CDR3 runs to 14 residues. The CDR3 reads CASTSGQVNEKLFF. CDR3 DNA: TGTGCCAGCACCTCAGGTCAGGTTAATGAAAAACTGTTTTTT. The whole variable domain, filled in from reference TRBV27 and TRBJ1-4, reads EAQVTQNPRYLITVTGKKLTVTCSQNMNHEYMSWYRQDPGLGLRQIYYSMNVEVTDKGDVPEGYKVSRKEKRNFPLILESPSPNQTSLYFCASTSGQVNEKLFFGSGTQLSVL.

At least ten counts were recorded for this clonotype. The chain is built from TRBV15 and TRBJ2-1; 8 bases fit TRBD2. This CDR3 has 16 residues. V lost 5 bases to trimming and J lost 0 bases; unmatched junction nucleotides: 6. Looked up from germline, CDR1 is LNHNV and CDR2 is YYDKDF (reference sequence). In nucleotides, the CDR3 is TGTGCCACCAGCCCTCTAGCGGGTTACTCCTACAATGAGCAGTTCTTC. It encodes CATSPLAGYSYNEQFF.

This chain links TRBV12-3 or TRBV12-4 with TRBJ2-5; 8 bases fit TRBD1. The CDR3 spans 15 residues. The J segment lost 3 bases and the V segment lost 2 bases, leaving 5 bases of the junction unmatched. CDR3 residues: CASSLTGQGKETQYF. DNA for the CDR3: TGTGCCAGCAGTTTAACCGGACAGGGTAAAGAGACCCAGTACTTC.

V usage is TRBV5-6 and J usage is TRBJ2-1, with D unresolved. The V end lost 2 bases, the J end lost 0 bases, and 6 bases lay between the germline ends. CDR1 is SGHDT and CDR2 is YYEEEE in the germline V gene. The CDR3 consists of 14 residues. CDR3 bases: TGTGCCAGCAGCTTCTACAGCTCCTACAATGAGCAGTTCTTC. Amino acid sequence: CASSFYSSYNEQFF.

The CDR3 here is CASSDRAEAQAFF. The CDR3 coding sequence is TGTGCCAGCAGTGACCGGGCTGAAGCTCAGGCTTTCTTT. The genes are TRBV6-4 and TRBJ1-1; no firm D call. The length of the CDR3 is 13 residues. CDR1 is MRHNA, CDR2 SNTAGT, per germline. Trimming removed 2 bases from V and 11 bases from J, with 15 bases in between.

This clonotype was picked up a small number of times. V is TRBV27 and J is TRBJ2-1, with 12 bases fitting TRBD1. Trimming took 4 bases from V and 9 from J; bases not matched to a gene: 13. Per germline, CDR1 MNHEY and CDR2 SMNVEV (reference sequence). The CDR3 totals 17 residues. The CDR3 reads CASSSNRRDRGRSEQFF. The DNA of the CDR3 is TGTGCCAGCAGTTCTAATAGAAGGGACAGGGGGCGTAGTGAGCAGTTCTTC.

The chain uses TRBV2 and TRBJ2-7; unclear D gene. In germline, CDR1 is SNHLY, CDR2 FYNNEI. This CDR3 is 15 amino acids long. Between the trimmed V and J ends, which lost 5 bases and 5 bases, there was a span of 19 bases. CDR3 sequence reads: CASSSPVALPHEQYF. The CDR3 DNA is TGTGCCAGCAGTTCCCCAGTTGCCCTACCCCACGAGCAGTACTTC.

This chain uses TRBV13 with TRBJ2-7; 10 nucleotides match TRBD1. J was trimmed by 1 base and V by 5 bases; bases with no gene match: 11. The CDR3 has 17 residues. Per germline, CDR1 PRHDT and CDR2 FYEKMQ (reference sequence). The CDR3: CASSQDRGQHGSYEQYF. The CDR3 DNA reads as TGTGCCAGCAGCCAAGACAGGGGGCAACACGGGTCCTACGAGCAGTACTTC.

This chain connects TRBV18 to TRBJ1-2; 7 bases fit TRBD1. The CDR3 sequence is 14 residues long. From germline, CDR1 is KGHSH and CDR2 LQKENI. With 1 base clipped from V and 5 bases from J, the junction kept 4 bases outside the gene matches. CDR3 DNA sequence: TGTGCCAGCTCACCACTTGGACAGGCTTATGGCTACACCTTC. Translating gives CASSPLGQAYGYTF.

This chain joins TRBV7-3 and TRBJ2-3; D uncertain. CDR1 is SGHTA, CDR2 FQGTGA, per germline. The V end was cut by 8 bases, the J end by 0 bases, with 9 bases between. CDR3 size: 13 residues. Written as DNA, the CDR3 is TGTGCCAGCTCGCCCGAGAGCACAGATACGCAGTATTTT. Protein sequence: CASSPESTDTQYF.

The rearrangement joins TRBV6-2 or TRBV6-3 to TRBJ2-7, with TRBD1 identical over 10 bases. The junction had 7 bases not matched to a gene; V was cut back by 5 bases and J by 9 bases. This CDR3 spans 13 amino acids. Germline-derived CDR1 and CDR2 are MNHEY and SVGEGT. CDR3 protein: CASSLEDRGPQYF. The CDR3 DNA reads TGTGCCAGCAGTCTAGAAGACAGGGGGCCGCAGTACTTC.

This clonotype was observed at least ten times. The chain carries TRBV28 and TRBJ1-2, with D possibly TRBD1 on 5 matching bases. The V gene's germline CDR1 is MDHEN and CDR2 SYDVKM. This CDR3 region has 13 residues. V lost 6 bases and J 2 bases, leaving 10 bases between the germline ends. The CDR3: CASRRDGNYGYTF. CDR3 DNA sequence: TGTGCCAGCAGGAGGGACGGAAACTATGGCTACACCTTC.

This clonotype has ten or more counts. The chain carries TRBV11-3 and TRBJ2-1; the match to TRBD2 covers 11 bases. Germline V gene data show CDR1 as SGHNT and CDR2 as YENEEA. The trim removed 5 bases at V and 6 bases at J, leaving 9 bases unmatched. The CDR3 has 16 residues. CDR3 DNA: TGTGCCAGCAGCGACCCACTAGCGGGAGTCTCCAATGAGCAGTTCTTC. This translates into CASSDPLAGVSNEQFF.

To note about this clonotype: A much larger clone differs from this one at a single base, so this may be a read error. This chain joins TRBV6-1 and TRBJ2-7; TRBD1 matches 7 bases. Per the germline V gene, CDR1 is MNHNS and CDR2 is SASEGT. The CDR3 length is 14 residues. Trimming cost V 5 bases and J 6 bases; bases outside gene matches: 10. The CDR3 is CASSQQGPGSEQYF. The CDR3 DNA reads TGTGCCAGCAGTCAACAGGGGCCGGGGAGCGAGCAGTACTTC.

In this sample, this clonotype turned up once. The gene calls are TRBV30 and TRBJ1-5; D may be TRBD1 (5 bases). V lost 0 bases and J lost 6, with 12 bases in between. Germline lookup yields CDR1 GTSNPN and CDR2 SVGIG (reference sequence). The CDR3 spans 14 residues. DNA for the CDR3: TGTGCCTGGAGTGTGGAAGGGGAGAGTCAGCCCCAGCATTTT. Its translation is CAWSVEGESQPQHF.

The sample holds many counts of this clonotype. The V gene is TRBV12-3 or TRBV12-4, the J gene TRBJ2-1; a possible D gene is TRBD2 (5 bases). V was pared by 8 bases and J by 3 bases, with 8 bases between. The CDR3 spans 12 residues. The CDR3: CASAGGYNEQFF. The CDR3 bases are TGTGCCAGCGCGGGCGGCTACAATGAGCAGTTCTTC.

The genes are TRBV29-1 and TRBJ2-7; 9 bases agree with TRBD2. The trim removed 3 bases at V and 7 bases at J, leaving 7 bases unmatched. From germline, CDR1 is SQVTM and CDR2 ANQGSEA. The length of the CDR3 is 13 residues. CDR3 sequence: CSVDLAGTREQYF. CDR3 DNA: TGCAGCGTTGATCTAGCGGGAACGAGGGAGCAGTACTTC.

This clonotype was seen a few times. J is TRBJ1-2 and V is TRBV7-2; TRBD1 aligns across 7 bases. The germline V gene encodes CDR1 SGHTA and CDR2 FQGNSA. V lost 5 bases, J lost 3 bases, and 6 bases stayed unmatched. The CDR3 consists of 14 residues. The CDR3 sequence: CASSPTGADYGYTF. The CDR3, as DNA: TGTGCCAGCAGCCCTACAGGGGCAGACTATGGCTACACCTTC.

The chain couples TRBV27 to TRBJ2-7; the D gene could be TRBD1 or TRBD2 (5 bases each). Trimming removed 0 bases at V and 1 base at J, with 10 bases between. The CDR3 sequence is 15 residues long. In germline, CDR1 is MNHEY, CDR2 SMNVEV (reference sequence). CDR3 DNA: TGTGCCAGCAGTTTATCGGGTTGGGGGTCCTACGAGCAGTACTTC. Translating it yields CASSLSGWGSYEQYF.

This clonotype has a handful of counts. The CDR3 DNA reads TGTGCCAGCAGCTTCACAGGGGCCGAAAAACTGTTTTTT. Protein sequence: CASSFTGAEKLFF. This chain connects TRBV5-4 to TRBJ1-4; 7 bases are a match to TRBD1. The CDR3 consists of 13 residues. CDR1 SGHNT and CDR2 YYREEE come from the germline V gene (reference sequence). Losses at the gene ends were 2 bases for V and 8 bases for J; bases not matched to a gene: 3.

This clonotype occurred a few times. The chain links TRBV4-1 to TRBJ2-3; a possible D gene is TRBD2 (6 bases). Trimming left V 4 bases short and J 0 bases short, with 20 bases between. CDR3 length: 18 amino acids. CDR1 is MGHRA and CDR2 is YSYEKL in the germline V gene. CDR3 coding DNA: TGCGCCAGCAGCCTCTCCCCCTTGGGCGGGACTAGCACAGATACGCAGTATTTT. Translated: CASSLSPLGGTSTDTQYF.

The CDR3 sequence is CWAREPLRTEAFF. The CDR3 coding sequence is TGCTGGGCCAGGGAGCCACTGAGGACTGAAGCTTTCTTT. The chain recombines TRBV20-1 with TRBJ1-1, with D perhaps TRBD1 (5 bases). The CDR3 covers 13 residues. Germline V gene sequence: CDR1 DFQATT, CDR2 SNEGSKA (reference sequence).

This clonotype was counted a few times. The chain employs TRBV24-1 and TRBJ2-3; 8 nucleotides line up with TRBD1. The CDR3 has 17 residues. Germline V gives CDR1 KGHDR, CDR2 SFDVKD. The V and J ends lost 6 bases and 0 bases, in that order; junction bases with no gene match: 10. As DNA, the CDR3 is TGTGCCACCAGTATCCAAGGACAGGGCCATAGCACAGATACGCAGTATTTT. Amino acids: CATSIQGQGHSTDTQYF.

The sample holds many counts of this clonotype. The chain uses TRBV20-1 and TRBJ2-7; perhaps TRBD1 as D (6 bases). The germline V and J ends were trimmed by 6 bases and 0 bases, with 12 bases remaining between them. CDR1 DFQATT and CDR2 SNEGSKA come from the germline V gene (reference sequence). The length of the CDR3 is 13 residues. The CDR3, as DNA: TGCAGTGCCACAGGGCACTCCTCCTACGAGCAGTACTTC. As protein: CSATGHSSYEQYF.

This clonotype was seen a handful of times. The rearrangement joins TRBV11-2 to TRBJ1-1; D perhaps matches TRBD1 (6 bases). CDR1 SGHAT and CDR2 FQNNGV come from the germline V gene. CDR3 size: 14 residues. V lost 1 base and J 9 bases, leaving 15 bases between the germline ends. The CDR3 here is CASSLGGGGGQAFF. CDR3 DNA: TGTGCCAGCAGCTTAGGGGGGGGCGGTGGACAAGCTTTCTTT.

This clonotype has a handful of counts. A junction boundary mismatches the germline segment, possibly from a read error. The V call is TRBV20-1, the J call TRBJ2-3; TRBD2 matches 8 bases. The CDR3 has 14 amino acids. Per germline, CDR1 DFQATT and CDR2 SNEGSKA (reference sequence). The CDR3 nucleotides read TGTCGAGCTAGTATGCGGGAGGTTAAAGATACGCAGTATTTT. Protein product: CRASMREVKDTQYF.

The genes are TRBV6-5 and TRBJ1-1; no firm D call. Germline V gene sequence: CDR1 MNHEY, CDR2 SVGAGI. V was pared by 0 bases and J by 7 bases, with 6 bases between. This CDR3 spans 12 amino acids. Written as DNA, the CDR3 is TGTGCCAGCAGTTACTCTACAAATGAAGCTTTCTTT. Amino acids: CASSYSTNEAFF.

This clonotype was counted at least ten times. This sequence joins TRBV12-3 or TRBV12-4 and TRBJ1-2, with D unclear. The CDR3 contains 14 residues. Deletions cut 4 bases from V and 5 bases from J, with 14 bases between. CDR3 DNA sequence: TGTGCCAGCAGTTCCGCCCTCCTCTTATATGGCTACACCTTC. This codes for CASSSALLLYGYTF.

This clonotype was seen a few times. The chain employs TRBV5-4 and TRBJ1-1, with 8 bases that match TRBD1. The CDR3 is made up of 15 amino acids. Germline CDR1 reads SGHNT; CDR2 reads YYREEE (reference sequence). Unmatched junction bases numbered 6, after V lost 4 bases and J lost 1 base. The CDR3 reads CASSIVGTGNTEAFF. The CDR3 bases are TGTGCCAGCAGCATTGTCGGGACAGGGAACACTGAAGCTTTCTTT.